This T cell receptor beta chain comes out of a study of shared clonotypes between healthy human individuals. The V end was cut by 8 bases, the J end by 3 bases, with 14 bases between. Germline CDR1 and CDR2: MNHNS and SASEGT. The CDR3 length is 14 residues. Samples underwent the assay at deep level. Sequenced by immunoSEQ multiplex PCR; TCRdb stores in-frame clones only, minus some. The table shows over 1.4 million clones, with over 95% occurring only once. Points from the study as a whole: Blood was the sole source, and tissue repertoires probably differ.

Remarks on this clone: Its antigen is still unknown.

All the donors were Caucasian adults who lived in Nashville, Tennessee. The genes are TRBV6-1 and TRBJ1-3; no clear D gene. This receptor was obtained from a young man in good health. Material for sequencing was naive CD4+ T cells sorted from blood. Specified subset: CD45RA+ positively selected. The CDR3 loop is CASARAILGNTIYF. The DNA of the CDR3 is TGTGCCAGCGCCCGGGCAATCCTTGGAAACACCATATATTTT.